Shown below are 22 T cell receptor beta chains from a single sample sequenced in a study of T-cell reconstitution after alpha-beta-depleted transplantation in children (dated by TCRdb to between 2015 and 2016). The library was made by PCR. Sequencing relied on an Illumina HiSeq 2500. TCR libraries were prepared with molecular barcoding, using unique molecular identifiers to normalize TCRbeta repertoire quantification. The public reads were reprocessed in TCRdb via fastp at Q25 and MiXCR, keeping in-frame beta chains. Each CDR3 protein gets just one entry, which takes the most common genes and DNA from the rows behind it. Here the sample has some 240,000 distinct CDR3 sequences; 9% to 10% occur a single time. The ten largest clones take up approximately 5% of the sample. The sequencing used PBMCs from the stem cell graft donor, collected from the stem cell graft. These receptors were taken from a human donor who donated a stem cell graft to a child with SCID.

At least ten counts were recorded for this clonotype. The CDR3: CASSLTKVVDEQYF. CDR3 nucleotides: TGTGCCAGCAGTTTAACAAAAGTGGTTGACGAGCAGTACTTC. J is TRBJ2-7 and V is TRBV28; no clear D. V was shortened by 2 bases and J by 5 bases, with 13 bases between the two germline ends. This CDR3 has 14 amino acids. Germline V gene lookup returns CDR1 MDHEN and CDR2 SYDVKM. Full variable domain (rest looked up from reference TRBV28 and TRBJ2-7): DVKVTQSSRYLVKRTGEKVFLECVQDMDHENMFWYRQDPGLGLRLIYFSYDVKMKEKGDIPEGYSVSREKKERFSLILESASTNQTSMYLCASSLTKVVDEQYFGPGTRLTVT.

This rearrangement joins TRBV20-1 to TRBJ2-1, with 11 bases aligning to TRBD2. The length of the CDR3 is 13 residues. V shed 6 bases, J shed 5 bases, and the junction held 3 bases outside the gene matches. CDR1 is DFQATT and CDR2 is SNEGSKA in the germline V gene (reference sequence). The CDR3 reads CSAHSGGDNEQFF. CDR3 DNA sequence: TGCAGTGCCCATAGCGGGGGGGACAATGAGCAGTTCTTC.

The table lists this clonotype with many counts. As DNA, the CDR3 is TGCGCCAGCAGCCAAGAGGGGGCGAAGTACAATGAGCAGTTCTTC. Amino acid sequence: CASSQEGAKYNEQFF. The chain carries TRBV4-3 and TRBJ2-1, with a tentative D call TRBD1 (6 bases). CDR1 and CDR2 from the germline V gene are LGHNA and YSLEER. Trimming took off 0 bases at V and 4 bases at J, with 10 bases between the two ends. The CDR3 runs 15 residues.

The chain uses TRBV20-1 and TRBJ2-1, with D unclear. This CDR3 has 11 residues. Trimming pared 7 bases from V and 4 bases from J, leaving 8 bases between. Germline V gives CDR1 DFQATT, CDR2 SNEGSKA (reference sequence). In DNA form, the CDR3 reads TGCAGTGGACGAAGTTACAATGAGCAGTTCTTC. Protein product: CSGRSYNEQFF.

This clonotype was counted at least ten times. The CDR3 sequence is CASSYGRVIGNSPLHF. The CDR3 DNA reads as TGTGCCAGCAGTTACGGCAGGGTGATAGGTAATTCACCCCTCCACTTT. This sequence joins TRBV6-5 and TRBJ1-6, with D possibly matching TRBD1 (5 bases). The CDR3 has 16 amino acids. Germline assignment: CDR1 MNHEY and CDR2 SVGAGI. V lost 2 bases, J lost 6 bases, and 14 bases lay in between.

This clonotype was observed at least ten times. The CDR3 bases are TGCGCCAGCAGCTTGAGTGGGACGGCTATAACAGATACGCAGTATTTT. As protein: CASSLSGTAITDTQYF. This chain links TRBV5-1 with TRBJ2-3, with D perhaps being TRBD1 or TRBD2 (5 bases each). Germline V gene lookup returns CDR1 SGHRS and CDR2 YFSETQ. There are 16 residues in the CDR3. V dropped 1 base and J dropped 3 bases, with 15 bases sitting between them.

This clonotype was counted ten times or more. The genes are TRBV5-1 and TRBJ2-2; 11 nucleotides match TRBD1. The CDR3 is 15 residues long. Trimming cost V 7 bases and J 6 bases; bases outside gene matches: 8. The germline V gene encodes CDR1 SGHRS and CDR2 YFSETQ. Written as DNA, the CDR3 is TGCGCCAGCTGGGATTCGGACAGGGGGCCCGGGGAGCTGTTTTTT. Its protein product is CASWDSDRGPGELFF.

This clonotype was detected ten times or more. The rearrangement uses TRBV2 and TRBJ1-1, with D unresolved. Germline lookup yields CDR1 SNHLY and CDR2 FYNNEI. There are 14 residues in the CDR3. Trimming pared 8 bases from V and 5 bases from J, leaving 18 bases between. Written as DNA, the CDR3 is TGTGCCAGCGGAAGAGTGGGTCCTTGGACTGAAGCTTTCTTT. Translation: CASGRVGPWTEAFF.

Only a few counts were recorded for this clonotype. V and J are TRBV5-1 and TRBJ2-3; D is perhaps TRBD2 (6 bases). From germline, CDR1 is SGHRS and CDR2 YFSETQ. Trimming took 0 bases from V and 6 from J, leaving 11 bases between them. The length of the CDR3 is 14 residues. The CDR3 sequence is CASSLGGLPDTQYF. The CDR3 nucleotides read TGCGCCAGCAGCTTGGGGGGACTTCCGGATACGCAGTATTTT.

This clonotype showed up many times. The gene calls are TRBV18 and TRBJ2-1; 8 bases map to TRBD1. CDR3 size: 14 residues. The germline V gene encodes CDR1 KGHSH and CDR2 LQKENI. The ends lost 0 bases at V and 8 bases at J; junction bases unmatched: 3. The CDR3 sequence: CASSPPQGAYEQFF. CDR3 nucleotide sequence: TGTGCCAGCTCACCACCCCAGGGGGCATATGAGCAGTTCTTC. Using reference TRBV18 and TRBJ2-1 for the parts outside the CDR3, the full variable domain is NAGVMQNPRHLVRRRGQEARLRCSPMKGHSHVYWYRQLPEEGLKFMVYLQKENIIDESGMPKERFSAEFPKEGPSILRIQQVVRGDSAAYFCASSPPQGAYEQFFGPGTRLTVL.

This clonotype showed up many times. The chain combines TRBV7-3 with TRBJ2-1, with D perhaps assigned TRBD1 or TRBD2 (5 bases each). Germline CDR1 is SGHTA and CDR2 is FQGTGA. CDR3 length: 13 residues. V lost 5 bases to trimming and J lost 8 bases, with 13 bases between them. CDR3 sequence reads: CASSDNLGDEQFF. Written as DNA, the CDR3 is TGTGCCAGCAGCGACAATCTGGGGGATGAGCAGTTCTTC.

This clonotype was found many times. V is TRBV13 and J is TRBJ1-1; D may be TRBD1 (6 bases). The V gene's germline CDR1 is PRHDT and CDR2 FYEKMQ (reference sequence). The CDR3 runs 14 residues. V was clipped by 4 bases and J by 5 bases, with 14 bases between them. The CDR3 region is CASSSTYRVTEAFF. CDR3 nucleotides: TGTGCCAGCAGCTCGACTTACAGGGTGACTGAAGCTTTCTTT.

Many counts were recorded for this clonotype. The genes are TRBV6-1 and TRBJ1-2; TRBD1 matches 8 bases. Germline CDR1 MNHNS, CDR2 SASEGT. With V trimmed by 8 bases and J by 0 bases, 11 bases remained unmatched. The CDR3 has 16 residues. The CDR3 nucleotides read TGTGCCAGCTCCCCCGGGACAGGAGGAGCTAACTATGGCTACACCTTC. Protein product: CASSPGTGGANYGYTF.

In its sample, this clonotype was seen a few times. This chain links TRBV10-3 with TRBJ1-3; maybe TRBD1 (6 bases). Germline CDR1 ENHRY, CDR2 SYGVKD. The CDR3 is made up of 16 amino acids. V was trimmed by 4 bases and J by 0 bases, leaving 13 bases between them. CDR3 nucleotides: TGTGCCATCAGTGGGAACAGGGAATTCTCTGGAAACACCATATATTTT. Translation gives CAISGNREFSGNTIYF.

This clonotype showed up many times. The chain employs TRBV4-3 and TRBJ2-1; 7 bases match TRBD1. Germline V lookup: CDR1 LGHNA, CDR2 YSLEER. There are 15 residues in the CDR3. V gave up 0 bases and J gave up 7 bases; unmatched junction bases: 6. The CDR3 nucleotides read TGCGCCAGCAGCCAAGAAGACAGGGTACGAAATGAGCAGTTCTTC. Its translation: CASSQEDRVRNEQFF.

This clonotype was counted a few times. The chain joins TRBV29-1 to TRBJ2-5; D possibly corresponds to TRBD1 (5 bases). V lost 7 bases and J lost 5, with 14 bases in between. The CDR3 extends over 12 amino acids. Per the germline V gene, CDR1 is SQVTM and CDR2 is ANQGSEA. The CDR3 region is CSARTGSETQYF. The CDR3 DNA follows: TGCAGCGCAAGAACAGGATCCGAGACCCAGTACTTC.

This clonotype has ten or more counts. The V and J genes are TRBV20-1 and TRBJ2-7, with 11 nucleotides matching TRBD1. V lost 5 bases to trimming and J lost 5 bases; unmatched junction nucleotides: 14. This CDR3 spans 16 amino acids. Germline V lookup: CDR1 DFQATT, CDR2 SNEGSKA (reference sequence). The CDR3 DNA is TGCAGTGCTGACGAGAGCAGTTGGGACAGGGGGAACGAGCAGTACTTC. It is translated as CSADESSWDRGNEQYF.

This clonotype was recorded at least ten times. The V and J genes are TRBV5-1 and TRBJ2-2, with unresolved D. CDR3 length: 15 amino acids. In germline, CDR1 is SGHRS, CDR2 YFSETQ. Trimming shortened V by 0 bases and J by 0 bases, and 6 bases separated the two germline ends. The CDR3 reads CASSLAPPNTGELFF. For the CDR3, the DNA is TGCGCCAGCAGCTTGGCTCCCCCGAACACCGGGGAGCTGTTTTTT.

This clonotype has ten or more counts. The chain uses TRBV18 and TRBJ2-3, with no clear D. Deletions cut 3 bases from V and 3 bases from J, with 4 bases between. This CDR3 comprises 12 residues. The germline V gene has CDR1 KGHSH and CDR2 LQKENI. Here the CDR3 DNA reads TGTGCCAGCTCACCGGAAACAGATACGCAGTATTTT. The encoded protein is CASSPETDTQYF.

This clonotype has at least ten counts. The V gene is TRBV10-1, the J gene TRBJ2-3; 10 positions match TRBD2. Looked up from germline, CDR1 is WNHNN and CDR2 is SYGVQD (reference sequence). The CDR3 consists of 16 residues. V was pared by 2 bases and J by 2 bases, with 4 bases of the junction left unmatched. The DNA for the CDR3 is TGCGCCAGCAGTGAGGGACTAGCGGTCTCCACAGATACGCAGTATTTT. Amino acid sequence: CASSEGLAVSTDTQYF.

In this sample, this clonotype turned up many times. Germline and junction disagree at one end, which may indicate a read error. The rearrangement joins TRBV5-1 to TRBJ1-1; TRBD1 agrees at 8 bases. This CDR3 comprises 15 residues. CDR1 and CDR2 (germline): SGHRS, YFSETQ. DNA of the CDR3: TGCGCCTGCAGCTTCAGGGGGCTTGTGGGCACTGAAGCTTTCTTT. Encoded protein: CACSFRGLVGTEAFF.

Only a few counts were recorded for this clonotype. The CDR3 reads CASSLRDSSLLGANVLTF. Written as DNA, the CDR3 is TGCGCCAGCAGCCTCCGAGACAGCTCCCTGTTGGGGGCCAACGTCCTGACTTTC. V usage is TRBV5-1 and J usage is TRBJ2-6, with TRBD1 as a possible D gene (5 bases). The CDR3 is made up of 18 amino acids. The germline CDR1 and CDR2 sequences are SGHRS and YFSETQ. Trimming left V 4 bases short and J 4 bases short, with 21 bases between.